This TCR beta chain came from a study of T-cell reconstitution after alpha-beta-depleted transplantation in children. Study-level results: The origin of alpha-beta T cells about two months after transplant was reportedly several hundred expanded graft clones. A year post-transplant, T-cell counts and diversity derived mostly from newly produced T cells.

Notes on this clonotype: The antigen remains unidentified.

The trim removed 3 bases at V and 6 bases at J, leaving 0 bases unmatched. Germline V gene data show CDR1 as SQVTM and CDR2 as ANQGSEA. This CDR3 has 12 residues. TCRbeta library construction was performed incorporating unique molecular identifiers. TCRdb re-analysed the PCR reads in MiXCR, keeping a single row per CDR3 protein. This table has 250,000 to 400,000 distinct CDR3 sequences, roughly 21% appearing once. The sample in question was PBMCs, mostly from graft donor cells, obtained 180 days after TCRalphabeta/CD19-depleted stem cell transplant. The V call is TRBV29-1, the J call TRBJ2-7; 12 bases agree with TRBD1. The receptor comes from a male patient younger than 18 who had a stem cell transplant for acute lymphoblastic leukemia, so the T cells may come from the graft donor. CDR3 loop: CSVEGQGAEQYF. The CDR3 DNA reads TGCAGCGTTGAGGGACAGGGGGCCGAGCAGTACTTC.